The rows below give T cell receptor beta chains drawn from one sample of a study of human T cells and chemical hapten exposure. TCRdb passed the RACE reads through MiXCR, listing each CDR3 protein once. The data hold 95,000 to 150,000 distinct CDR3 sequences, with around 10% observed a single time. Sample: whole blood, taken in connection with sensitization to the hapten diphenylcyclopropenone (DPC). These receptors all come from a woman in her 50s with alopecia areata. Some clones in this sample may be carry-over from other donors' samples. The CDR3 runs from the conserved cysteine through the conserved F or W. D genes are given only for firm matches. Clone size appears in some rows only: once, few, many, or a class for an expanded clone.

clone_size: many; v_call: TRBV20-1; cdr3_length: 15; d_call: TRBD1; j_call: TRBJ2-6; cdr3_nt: TGCAGTGCTATAGACAGGGGCTCTGGGGCCAACGTCCTGACTTTC; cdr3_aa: CSAIDRGSGANVLTF
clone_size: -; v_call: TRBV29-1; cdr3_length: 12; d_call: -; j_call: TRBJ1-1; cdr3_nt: TGCAGCGGTGATGGGAGGGACACTGAAGCTTTCTTT; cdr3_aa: CSGDGRDTEAFF
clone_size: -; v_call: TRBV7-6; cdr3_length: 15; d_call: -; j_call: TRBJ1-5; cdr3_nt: TGTGCCAGCAGCTTAGGCCCCCCGGGGCTTACGTCCCAGCATTTT; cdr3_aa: CASSLGPPGLTSQHF
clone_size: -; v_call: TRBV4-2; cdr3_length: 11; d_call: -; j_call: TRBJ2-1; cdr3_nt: TGTGCCAGCAGCCAAGAAGGATGGCAGTTCTTC; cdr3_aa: CASSQEGWQFF
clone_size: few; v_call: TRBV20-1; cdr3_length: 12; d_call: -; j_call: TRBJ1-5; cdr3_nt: TGCAGTGCAAAGCTGGGTGGACAGCCCCAGCATTTT; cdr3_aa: CSAKLGGQPQHF
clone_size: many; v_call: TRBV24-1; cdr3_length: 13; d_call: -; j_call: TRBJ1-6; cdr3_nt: TGTGCCACCAGTGAGCCGGACTCTAGCACCCTCCACTTT; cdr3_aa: CATSEPDSSTLHF
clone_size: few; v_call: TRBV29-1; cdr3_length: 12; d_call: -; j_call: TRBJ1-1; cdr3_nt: TGCAGCGTTGTAACGGGTTACACTGAAGCTTTCTTT; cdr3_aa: CSVVTGYTEAFF
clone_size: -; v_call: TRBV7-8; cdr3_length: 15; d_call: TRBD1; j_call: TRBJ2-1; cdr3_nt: TGTGCCAGCAGCTTCGGGACAGGTTATAGCAATGAGCAGTTCTTC; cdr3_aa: CASSFGTGYSNEQFF
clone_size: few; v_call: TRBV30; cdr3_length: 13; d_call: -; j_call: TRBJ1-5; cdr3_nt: TGTGCCTGGAGTGCCGCTTGGACTCAGCCCCAGCATTTT; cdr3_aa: CAWSAAWTQPQHF
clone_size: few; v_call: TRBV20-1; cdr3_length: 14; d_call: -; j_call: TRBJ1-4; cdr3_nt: TGCAGTTGCTCCGACAGCCGAAATAATGAAAAACTGTTTTTT; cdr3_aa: CSCSDSRNNEKLFF
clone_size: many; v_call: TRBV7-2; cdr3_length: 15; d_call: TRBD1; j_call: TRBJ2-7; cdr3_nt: TGTGCCAGCAGCTTAGCGACAGGGTACACCTACGAGCAGTACTTC; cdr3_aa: CASSLATGYTYEQYF
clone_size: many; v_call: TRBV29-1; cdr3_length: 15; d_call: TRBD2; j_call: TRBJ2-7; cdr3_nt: TGCAGCGTTGAAGCACCTAGCGGGTGGGACCACGAGCAGTACTTC; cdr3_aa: CSVEAPSGWDHEQYF
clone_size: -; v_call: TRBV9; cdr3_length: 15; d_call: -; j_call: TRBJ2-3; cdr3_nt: TGTGCCAGCAGCCCCGCCCCCACTATCACAGATACGCAGTATTTT; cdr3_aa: CASSPAPTITDTQYF
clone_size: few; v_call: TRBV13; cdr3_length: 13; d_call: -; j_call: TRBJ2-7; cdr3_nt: TGTGCCAGCAGCTTGGGTCCTCACTACGAGCAGTACTTC; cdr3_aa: CASSLGPHYEQYF
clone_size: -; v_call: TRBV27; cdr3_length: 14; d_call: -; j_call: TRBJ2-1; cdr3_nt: TGTGCCAGCAGTTTCAACGGGGGAAACGTTGAGCAGTTCTTC; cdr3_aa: CASSFNGGNVEQFF
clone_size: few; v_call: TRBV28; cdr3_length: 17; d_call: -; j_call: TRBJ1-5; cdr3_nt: TGTGCCAGCAGTCCCCAGCCCGGAGGGGTCCTCAATCAGCCCCAGCATTTT; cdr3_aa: CASSPQPGGVLNQPQHF
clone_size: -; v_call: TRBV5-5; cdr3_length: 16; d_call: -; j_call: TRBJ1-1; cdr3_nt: TGTGCCAGCAGCTCCCCCCCGACAGGCATGAACACTGAAGCTTTCTTT; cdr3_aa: CASSSPPTGMNTEAFF
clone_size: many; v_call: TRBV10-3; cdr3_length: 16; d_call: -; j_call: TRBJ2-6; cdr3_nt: TGTGCCACACAACCGGGACAATTCTCTGGGGCCAACGTCCTGACTTTC; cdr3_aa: CATQPGQFSGANVLTF
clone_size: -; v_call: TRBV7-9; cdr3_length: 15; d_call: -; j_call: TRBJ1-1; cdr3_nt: TGTGCCAGCAGCCCTGCCCGGACAGTGGAAACTGAAGCTTTCTTT; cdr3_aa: CASSPARTVETEAFF
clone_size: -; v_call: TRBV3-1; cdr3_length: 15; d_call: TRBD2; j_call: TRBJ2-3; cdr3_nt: TGTGCCAGCAGCCCCGGGACTAGCGTCGGAGATACGCAGTATTTT; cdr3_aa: CASSPGTSVGDTQYF
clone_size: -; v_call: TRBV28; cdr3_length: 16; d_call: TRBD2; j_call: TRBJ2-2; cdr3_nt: TGTGCCAGCAGACCCACTAGCGGGAGCAACACCGGGGAGCTGTTTTTT; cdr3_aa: CASRPTSGSNTGELFF
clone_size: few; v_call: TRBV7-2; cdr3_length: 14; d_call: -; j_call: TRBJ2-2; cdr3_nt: TGTGCCAGCAGCTTATTGCGGACCAACGGGGAGCTGTTTTTT; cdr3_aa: CASSLLRTNGELFF
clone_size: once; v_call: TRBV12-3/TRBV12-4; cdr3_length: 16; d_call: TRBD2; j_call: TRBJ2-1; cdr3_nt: TGTGCCAGCAGCCAAGGACTAGAGGGCTCCTACAATGAGCAGTTCTTC; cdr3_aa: CASSQGLEGSYNEQFF
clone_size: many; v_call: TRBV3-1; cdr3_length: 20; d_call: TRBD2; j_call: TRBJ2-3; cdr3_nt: TGTGCCAGCAGCCAAGAGCCTTTTATAGCGGGGGCGGTAAGCACAGATACGCAGTATTTT; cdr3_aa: CASSQEPFIAGAVSTDTQYF
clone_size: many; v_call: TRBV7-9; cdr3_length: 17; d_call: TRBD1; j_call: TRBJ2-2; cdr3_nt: TGTGCCAGCAGCGCCCGGGACAGGGGTCTCAACACCGGGGAGCTGTTTTTT; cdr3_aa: CASSARDRGLNTGELFF
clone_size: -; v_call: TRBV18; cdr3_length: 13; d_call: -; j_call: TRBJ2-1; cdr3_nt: TGTGCCAGCTCATACGGACCCTACAATGAGCAGTTCTTC; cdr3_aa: CASSYGPYNEQFF
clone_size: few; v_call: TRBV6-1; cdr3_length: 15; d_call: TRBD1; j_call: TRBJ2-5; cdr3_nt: TGTGCCAGCAGTGATGGACAGGGGGCTCAAGAGACCCAGTACTTC; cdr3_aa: CASSDGQGAQETQYF
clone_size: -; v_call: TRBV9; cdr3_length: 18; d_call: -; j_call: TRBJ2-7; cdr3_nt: TGTGCCAGCAGCGGGACCGCAGCAGGGGCGAGTGGCTGGAGCGAGCAGTACTTC; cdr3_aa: CASSGTAAGASGWSEQYF